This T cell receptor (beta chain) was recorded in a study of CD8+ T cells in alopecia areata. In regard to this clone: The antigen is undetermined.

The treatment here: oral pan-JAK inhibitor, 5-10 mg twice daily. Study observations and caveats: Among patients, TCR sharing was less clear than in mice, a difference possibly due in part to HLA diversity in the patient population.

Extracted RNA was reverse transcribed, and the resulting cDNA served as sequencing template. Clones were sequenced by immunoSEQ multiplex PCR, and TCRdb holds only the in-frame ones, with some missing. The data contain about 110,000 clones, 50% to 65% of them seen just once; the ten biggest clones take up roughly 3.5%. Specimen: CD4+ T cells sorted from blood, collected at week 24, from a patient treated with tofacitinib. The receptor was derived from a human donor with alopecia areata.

The CDR3 sequence: CASSQEKRPADTQYF. The CDR3, as DNA: TGCGCCAGCAGCCAAGAAAAGAGACCGGCAGATACGCAGTATTTT. This sequence joins TRBV4-3 and TRBJ2-3; D gene ambiguous. The CDR3 sequence is 15 residues long. The V end lost 0 bases, the J end lost 4 bases, and 11 bases lay between the germline ends. CDR1 and CDR2 from the germline V gene are LGHNA and YSLEER.